One sample yielded the 32 T cell receptor beta chains listed below, sequenced in a study of blood T cell repertoires in COVID-19. Produced via immunoSEQ multiplex PCR; TCRdb's table is partial and in-frame only. Of 15,000 to 20,000 clones in the sample, 93% were seen once. Sequenced input: peripheral blood. These TCRs come from a human donor in a cohort sampled during active COVID-19.

The DNA for the CDR3 is TGTGCCACCAGTGATCCTGGGACAGGGTATGGCTACACCTTC. Its protein product is CATSDPGTGYGYTF. This rearrangement joins TRBV24-1 to TRBJ1-2, with TRBD1 matching 9 bases. The germline V gene has CDR1 KGHDR and CDR2 SFDVKD. Unmatched junction bases numbered 3, after V lost 3 bases and J lost 5 bases. The CDR3 sequence is 14 residues long.

The V gene is TRBV24-1, the J gene TRBJ2-7; D is unresolved. V was cut by 2 bases and J by 4 bases, with 8 bases left in between. This CDR3 spans 13 amino acids. Germline V gene data show CDR1 as KGHDR and CDR2 as SFDVKD. The CDR3 DNA reads as TGTGCCACCAGTGATTCAAACAATTACGAGCAGTACTTC. This encodes CATSDSNNYEQYF.

The chain carries TRBV4-1 and TRBJ2-5; 16 bases agree with TRBD2. V lost 1 base, J lost 5 bases, and 4 bases stayed unmatched. CDR3 length: 17 amino acids. CDR1 is MGHRA, CDR2 YSYEKL, per germline. This CDR3 is CASSQGPGLAGGETQYF. The CDR3 DNA reads as TGCGCCAGCAGCCAAGGACCGGGACTAGCGGGGGGGGAGACCCAGTACTTC.

A few counts support this clone. The chain couples TRBV7-6 to TRBJ1-1; no firm D call. The CDR3 is 12 residues long. CDR1 and CDR2 from the germline V gene are SGHVS and FNYEAQ. Trimming left V 8 bases short and J 6 bases short, with 13 bases between. CDR3 amino acids: CASGNTASEAFF. DNA of the CDR3: TGTGCCAGCGGCAACACAGCCTCTGAAGCTTTCTTT.

The V gene is TRBV6-5, the J gene TRBJ1-1, with D maybe TRBD1 (5 bases). CDR3 length: 11 residues. The V and J ends lost 11 bases and 3 bases respectively, with 10 bases between them. The germline V gene encodes CDR1 MNHEY and CDR2 SVGAGI. In DNA form, the CDR3 reads TGTGCCGTCCGGGGGGACACTGAAGCTTTCTTT. Translation: CAVRGDTEAFF.

This clone has a single count. The rearrangement links TRBV18 to TRBJ2-7; D might be TRBD1 (6 bases). CDR1 KGHSH and CDR2 LQKENI come from the germline V gene. This CDR3 is built from 15 residues. Trimming took 3 bases from V and 0 from J, leaving 12 bases between them. The chain's CDR3 is CASSPDRPSSYEQYF. The DNA for the CDR3 is TGTGCCAGCTCACCGGACAGACCCAGCTCCTACGAGCAGTACTTC.

The J gene is TRBJ1-2, the V gene TRBV7-9; D gene unclear. Germline V lookup: CDR1 SEHNR, CDR2 FQNEAQ (reference sequence). CDR3 size: 11 residues. Trimming removed 7 bases from V and 7 bases from J, with 10 bases in between. The CDR3 loop is CASIKGSGYTF. CDR3 DNA: TGTGCCAGCATCAAGGGCTCTGGCTACACCTTC.

V gene TRBV5-4 combines with J gene TRBJ2-7; a weak D match, TRBD1 (5 bases). Trimming shortened V by 0 bases and J by 4 bases, and 20 bases separated the two germline ends. Germline loops: CDR1 SGHNT, CDR2 YYREEE (reference sequence). This CDR3 contains 17 residues. The CDR3 here is CASSLVWGPQGAYEQYF. The CDR3 region has the DNA TGTGCCAGCAGCTTGGTTTGGGGCCCCCAGGGCGCTTACGAGCAGTACTTC.

The rearrangement uses TRBV27 and TRBJ1-2; D is perhaps TRBD1 (6 bases). Trimming removed 3 bases at V and 8 bases at J, with 13 bases between. Germline values: CDR1 MNHEY, CDR2 SMNVEV (reference sequence). This CDR3 is built from 13 residues. CDR3 loop: CASSFTGSAGYTF. The CDR3 region has the DNA TGTGCCAGCAGTTTTACAGGGTCTGCGGGCTACACCTTC.

This sequence joins TRBV5-6 and TRBJ1-5; a possible D gene is TRBD1 (5 bases). Germline V CDR1 and CDR2: SGHDT, YYEEEE. The V gene lost 2 bases and the J gene lost 4 bases, with 10 bases spanning the gap. This CDR3 is 14 amino acids long. Here the CDR3 reads CASSFTGTNQPQHF. DNA for the CDR3: TGTGCCAGCAGCTTTACAGGCACTAATCAGCCCCAGCATTTT.

The chain joins TRBV5-4 to TRBJ1-1; D remains ambiguous. Germline V lookup: CDR1 SGHNT, CDR2 YYREEE (reference sequence). The CDR3 runs to 15 residues. V gave up 4 bases and J gave up 4 bases, with 17 bases separating them. CDR3 sequence reads: CASSLTSVGPTEAFF. Written as DNA, the CDR3 is TGTGCCAGCAGCCTCACTAGCGTCGGTCCCACTGAAGCTTTCTTT.

This chain connects TRBV7-2 to TRBJ2-5; 7 bases agree with TRBD2. CDR1 and CDR2 from the germline V gene are SGHTA and FQGNSA. J was trimmed by 5 bases and V by 5 bases; bases with no gene match: 14. This CDR3 is 16 amino acids long. CDR3 residues: CASSPLGLGQGETQYF. The CDR3 DNA sequence: TGTGCCAGCAGCCCACTCGGACTAGGGCAAGGGGAGACCCAGTACTTC. Combining the CDR3 with reference TRBV7-2 and TRBJ2-5 gives the whole variable domain GAGVSQSPSNKVTEKGKDVELRCDPISGHTALYWYRQSLGQGLEFLIYFQGNSAPDKSGLPSDRFSAERTGGSVSTLTIQRTQQEDSAVYLCASSPLGLGQGETQYFGPGTRLLVL.

CDR3 in DNA: TGTGCCAGCAGCGTAGCCGGGACTAGCGGCTACGAGCAGTACTTC. Amino acids: CASSVAGTSGYEQYF. This chain links TRBV9 with TRBJ2-7; 11 bases align to TRBD2. Looked up from germline, CDR1 is SGDLS and CDR2 is YYNGEE. The junction had 2 bases not matched to a gene; V was cut back by 0 bases and J by 3 bases. This CDR3 is built from 15 residues.

J is TRBJ2-7 and V is TRBV9; tentative D call: TRBD2 (5 bases). Germline CDR1 and CDR2: SGDLS and YYNGEE. V was shortened by 2 bases and J by 0 bases, with 9 bases between the two germline ends. This CDR3 region has 14 residues. The CDR3 sequence is CASSVRANSYEQYF. The CDR3 DNA is TGTGCCAGCAGCGTGCGGGCCAACTCCTACGAGCAGTACTTC.

The chain employs TRBV29-1 and TRBJ2-7; 7 bases agree with TRBD1. J lost 7 bases, V lost 4 bases, and 40 bases had no gene match. The CDR3 contains 23 residues. Germline loops: CDR1 SQVTM, CDR2 ANQGSEA. The CDR3 region is CSVGAPDNTHFDRARPLFTEQYF. Here the CDR3 DNA reads TGCAGCGTTGGGGCCCCAGACAATACACATTTTGACAGGGCTCGGCCCCTCTTTACGGAGCAGTACTTC.

The chain couples TRBV13 to TRBJ2-2; perhaps TRBD2 as D (6 bases). Germline-derived CDR1 and CDR2 are PRHDT and FYEKMQ (reference sequence). The CDR3 contains 13 residues. V was clipped by 7 bases and J by 7 bases, with 13 bases between them. The CDR3 protein is CASKGGLDGELFF. The CDR3 DNA reads TGTGCCAGCAAAGGAGGGCTTGACGGGGAGCTGTTTTTT.

The rearrangement links TRBV19 to TRBJ2-3; weak D call: TRBD2 (5 bases). Trimming removed 7 bases from V and 3 bases from J, with 5 bases in between. This CDR3 has 11 amino acids. Germline-derived CDR1 and CDR2 are LNHDA and SQIVND (reference sequence). This CDR3 is CASTGTDTQYF. In DNA, the CDR3 is TGTGCCAGTACGGGAACAGATACGCAGTATTTT.

This chain joins TRBV15 and TRBJ1-1; D is ambiguous. Trimming removed 8 bases at V and 5 bases at J, with 9 bases between. This CDR3 has 11 amino acids. Per the germline V gene, CDR1 is LNHNV and CDR2 is YYDKDF (reference sequence). CDR3 bases: TGTGCCACCGAGAGAGGGACTGAAGCTTTCTTT. This gives the protein CATERGTEAFF.

This chain uses TRBV6-5 with TRBJ1-1; 7 nucleotides match TRBD1. V lost 6 bases and J lost 1; bases outside the gene matches: 5. Germline loops: CDR1 MNHEY, CDR2 SVGAGI. This CDR3 region has 14 residues. The CDR3 DNA reads as TGTGCCAGCAGACCGGGACAGAGGAACACTGAAGCTTTCTTT. This encodes CASRPGQRNTEAFF.

The rearrangement joins TRBV13 to TRBJ2-1, with 12 bases lining up with TRBD2. CDR1 and CDR2 (germline): PRHDT, FYEKMQ (reference sequence). V lost 5 bases to trimming and J lost 7 bases; unmatched junction nucleotides: 9. The CDR3 is 16 amino acids. Here the CDR3 DNA reads TGTGCCAGCAGCCTCTGGACTAGCGGGAAGAATAATGAGCAGTTCTTC. Its protein product is CASSLWTSGKNNEQFF. The whole variable domain, filled in from reference TRBV13 and TRBJ2-1, reads AAGVIQSPRHLIKEKRETATLKCYPIPRHDTVYWYQQGPGQDPQFLISFYEKMQSDKGSIPDRFSAQQFSDYHSELNMSSLELGDSALYFCASSLWTSGKNNEQFFGPGTRLTVL.

The genes are TRBV5-4 and TRBJ1-1, with TRBD1 matching 8 bases. Germline V lookup: CDR1 SGHNT, CDR2 YYREEE (reference sequence). V lost 3 bases and J lost 0; bases outside the gene matches: 4. The CDR3 extends over 15 amino acids. The CDR3 DNA sequence: TGTGCCAGCAGCTGGAGGGACAGGATGAACACTGAAGCTTTCTTT. Translation: CASSWRDRMNTEAFF.

This chain connects TRBV11-2 to TRBJ2-6, with 7 positions matching TRBD2. The V and J ends lost 5 bases and 6 bases, in that order; junction bases with no gene match: 16. From germline, CDR1 is SGHAT and CDR2 FQNNGV. The CDR3 sequence is 18 residues long. The CDR3: CASSTPRGVAQEANVLTF. DNA for the CDR3: TGTGCCAGCAGCACCCCCCGGGGGGTCGCTCAGGAGGCCAACGTCCTGACTTTC.

V is TRBV18 and J is TRBJ2-5, with 9 bases identical to TRBD2. J gave up 5 bases and V 3 bases, and 1 base lay outside the gene matches. From germline, CDR1 is KGHSH and CDR2 LQKENI. This CDR3 region has 13 residues. CDR3 sequence: CASSPGLAETQYF. CDR3 DNA sequence: TGTGCCAGCTCACCTGGACTAGCGGAGACCCAGTACTTC.

The rearrangement joins TRBV28 to TRBJ2-1, with D possibly being TRBD2 (5 bases). The V gene lost 11 bases and the J gene lost 1 base, with 15 bases spanning the gap. Germline CDR1 is MDHEN and CDR2 is SYDVKM. The CDR3 covers 14 residues. The CDR3 bases are TGTGCCGCCGGTGACCGGGGATCCTACAATGAGCAGTTCTTC. Amino acids: CAAGDRGSYNEQFF.

The chain links TRBV9 to TRBJ1-6, with no clear D. Deletions cut 1 base from V and 9 bases from J, with 14 bases between. The germline V gene has CDR1 SGDLS and CDR2 YYNGEE. The CDR3 length is 15 residues. As DNA, the CDR3 is TGTGCCAGCAGCGTAACGAGTGTGGGGAGTTCACCCCTCCACTTT. This translates into CASSVTSVGSSPLHF.

This chain connects TRBV5-1 to TRBJ2-3; 9 bases fit TRBD1. The V and J ends lost 4 bases and 2 bases, in that order; junction bases with no gene match: 8. The CDR3 length is 16 residues. Germline CDR1 is SGHRS and CDR2 is YFSETQ. This chain's CDR3 is CASSPGQGPSTDTQYF. Written as DNA, the CDR3 is TGCGCCAGCAGCCCCGGACAGGGGCCCTCCACAGATACGCAGTATTTT.

A single count supports this clone. CDR3 region: CASSILSPGQGNYGYTF. The CDR3, as DNA: TGTGCCAGCAGTATCCTCTCTCCGGGACAGGGAAACTATGGCTACACCTTC. The V call is TRBV27, the J call TRBJ1-2; 9 bases are a match to TRBD1. From germline, CDR1 is MNHEY and CDR2 SMNVEV (reference sequence). The CDR3 runs to 17 residues. The V and J ends lost 5 bases and 2 bases, in that order; junction bases with no gene match: 12.

The gene calls are TRBV27 and TRBJ2-7, with D hard to call. The CDR3 extends over 13 amino acids. Germline V gene lookup returns CDR1 MNHEY and CDR2 SMNVEV (reference sequence). Deletions cut 6 bases from V and 3 bases from J, with 12 bases between. DNA of the CDR3: TGTGCCAGCAGCCTCATAGTTGACTACGAGCAGTACTTC. Amino acids: CASSLIVDYEQYF.

The chain joins TRBV2 to TRBJ2-1; D uncertain. With 7 bases removed from V and 5 bases from J, the gap between germline ends came to 6 bases. CDR3 length: 11 amino acids. Germline values: CDR1 SNHLY, CDR2 FYNNEI. CDR3 nucleotide sequence: TGTGCCAGCACTCCTCACAATGAGCAGTTCTTC. This codes for CASTPHNEQFF.

This chain joins TRBV6-1 and TRBJ1-1; 8 bases agree with TRBD1. Germline loops: CDR1 MNHNS, CDR2 SASEGT. Trimming cost V 4 bases and J 3 bases; bases outside gene matches: 13. The CDR3 length is 17 residues. Here the CDR3 reads CASSGGLVTGAHTEAFF. In nucleotides, the CDR3 is TGTGCCAGCAGTGGCGGGCTAGTGACAGGGGCGCACACTGAAGCTTTCTTT.

The chain combines TRBV7-9 with TRBJ2-7; possible D gene TRBD2, 6 bases. Germline values: CDR1 SEHNR, CDR2 FQNEAQ (reference sequence). CDR3 length: 16 amino acids. The V and J ends lost 5 bases and 4 bases respectively, with 21 bases between them. Here the CDR3 reads CASSPQSGLTRYEQYF. The DNA of the CDR3 is TGTGCCAGCAGCCCTCAATCGGGACTGACTAGGTACGAGCAGTACTTC.

This rearrangement joins TRBV7-6 to TRBJ2-2; 11 bases fit TRBD2. The V gene end was trimmed by 6 bases and the J gene end by 5 bases; junction bases not matched to a gene: 5. This CDR3 comprises 15 residues. Germline V gene data show CDR1 as SGHVS and CDR2 as FNYEAQ. DNA of the CDR3: TGTGCCAGCAGACCTACTAGCGGGAGAACCGGGGAGCTGTTTTTT. It yields the protein CASRPTSGRTGELFF. Using reference TRBV7-6 and TRBJ2-2 for the parts outside the CDR3, the full variable domain is GAGVSQSPRYKVTKRGQDVALRCDPISGHVSLYWYRQALGQGPEFLTYFNYEAQQDKSGLPNDRFSAERPEGSISTLTIQRTEQRDSAMYRCASRPTSGRTGELFFGEGSRLTVL.